This T cell receptor beta chain was identified in a study of cytomegalovirus exposure and HLA in healthy donors. Whole-study findings and limits: Excluded were some V segments that proved indistinguishable, including TRBV6-2 and TRBV6-3.

Comments on this clone: Its antigen remains unknown. At one of its ends the junction is not consistent with the germline gene, which may arise from a read error.

This CDR3 is built from 12 residues. Germline V CDR1 and CDR2: SEHNR, FQNEAQ (reference sequence). With 60 Vbeta and 13 Jbeta primers, the PCR was carried out. Produced via immunoSEQ multiplex PCR; TCRdb's table is partial and in-frame only. The profile shows around 150,000 clones, roughly 82% of them singletons. The TCR sequence derives from a woman aged 45 to 65 in good health and CMV-seropositive. The chain joins TRBV7-9 to TRBJ1-2; 7 bases align to TRBD1. Sequencing was carried out using PBMCs. CDR3 DNA sequence: TGTTCCAGCAGCTTACAACAGGGGGGCTACACCTTC. Protein product: CSSSLQQGGYTF.